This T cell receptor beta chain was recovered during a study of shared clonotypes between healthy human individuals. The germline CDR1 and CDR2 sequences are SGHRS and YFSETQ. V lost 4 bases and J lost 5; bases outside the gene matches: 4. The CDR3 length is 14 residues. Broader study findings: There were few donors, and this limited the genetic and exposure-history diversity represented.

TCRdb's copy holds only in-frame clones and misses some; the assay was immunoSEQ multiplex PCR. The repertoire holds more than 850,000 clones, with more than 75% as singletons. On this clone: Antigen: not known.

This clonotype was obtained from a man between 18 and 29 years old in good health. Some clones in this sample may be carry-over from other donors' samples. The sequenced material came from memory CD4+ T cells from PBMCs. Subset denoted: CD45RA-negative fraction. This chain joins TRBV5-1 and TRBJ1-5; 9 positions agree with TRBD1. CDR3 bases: TGCGCCAGCAGCCAGGGACAGGGCGATCAGCCCCAGCATTTT. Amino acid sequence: CASSQGQGDQPQHF.